This section outlines one T cell receptor (beta chain) sequence together with its context. This clonotype occurred a few times. No cognate antigen has been identified for it. No base quality values were provided; no much bigger clone lies one nucleotide off. The data belong to a study of T cell repertoires in cytomegalovirus infection (dated by TCRdb to between 2018 and 2020). Some background on the complete study: Donor HLA type was relevant to the analysis, as public TCR beta signatures indicated carriage of CMV infection together with the matching HLA type. Overall results and qualifications from the work: In the ex vivo response, HLA-C-restricted CMV-specific TCR beta clonotypes were dominant, and in two of eight donors the single most frequent clonotype came from this HLA-C-restricted group. In both this cohort and an independent cohort of several hundred donors, the cumulative frequency of public TCR beta family members distinguished carriers of CMV infection plus the relevant HLA type.

The CDR3 measures 16 amino acids from cysteine to phenylalanine. The DNA shown is the 48-base CDR3, in frame from base 1. Per the germline V gene, MDHEN is the CDR1 and SYDVKM is the CDR2. V trim: 6 bases; J trim: 5 bases; unmatched bases: 12. Instrument used: Illumina HiSeq 1500. TCRdb reworked the public reads: Q25 trimming with fastp, MiXCR clone assembly, productive beta chains retained. When rows share a CDR3 protein, they turn into one entry using the most common DNA and genes. The sample profile shows 150,000 to 200,000 distinct CDR3 sequences; about 21% of them were found once. The ten largest clones capture around 3.2% of the sample.

The receptor was isolated from a human donor in good health (CMV status not recorded). Some clones in this sample may be carry-over from other donors' samples. The V and J segments used are TRBV28 and TRBJ2-1; TRBD2 lines up with 8 middle nucleotides. The sequencing sample was made of PBMCs. The CDR3 protein: CASSLVAGPLNNEQFF. The DNA sequence is TGTGCCAGCAGCCTCGTAGCGGGACCGCTAAACAATGAGCAGTTCTTC.